These 17 T cell receptor beta chains originate from one sample sequenced in a study of OX40 agonist ivuxolimab in advanced cancers. Here immunoSEQ multiplex PCR was the method, and the copy in TCRdb shows in-frame clones only, minus some. This table holds under 100,000 clones, 92% found once. This specimen was CD4+ or CD8+ T cells sorted from blood, taken in a trial of the OX40 agonist ivuxolimab. These TCRs come from an adult with an advanced solid tumor such as melanoma, head and neck, liver or kidney cancer.

This clone was counted a few times. This chain joins TRBV7-9 and TRBJ1-6, with unresolved D. Deletions cut 6 bases from V and 8 bases from J, with 8 bases between. This CDR3 contains 12 residues. Germline values: CDR1 SEHNR, CDR2 FQNEAQ (reference sequence). DNA of the CDR3: TGTGCCAGCAGTGAGGGTTATTCACCCCTCCACTTT. It codes for CASSEGYSPLHF.

The J gene is TRBJ1-5, the V gene TRBV7-9, with D uncertain. From germline, CDR1 is SEHNR and CDR2 FQNEAQ (reference sequence). Trimming stripped 5 bases from V and 4 bases from J, with 12 bases between. The CDR3 length is 14 residues. CDR3 in DNA: TGTGCCAGCAGCCCCCCTGATCGGAATCAGCCCCAGCATTTT. Amino acid sequence: CASSPPDRNQPQHF.

This chain joins TRBV9 and TRBJ2-1; 8 bases map to TRBD1. The CDR3 loop spans 15 amino acids. The junction had 8 bases not matched to a gene; V was cut back by 4 bases and J by 5 bases. Germline-derived CDR1 and CDR2 are SGDLS and YYNGEE. CDR3 nucleotides: TGTGCCAGCAGCATATGGCAGGGGGCAAACAATGAGCAGTTCTTC. Its translation: CASSIWQGANNEQFF. Full variable domain (outside the CDR3, taken from reference TRBV9 and TRBJ2-1): DSGVTQTPKHLITATGQRVTLRCSPRSGDLSVYWYQQSLDQGLQFLIQYYNGEERAKGNILERFSAQQFPDLHSELNLSSLELGDSALYFCASSIWQGANNEQFFGPGTRLTVL.

V usage is TRBV27 and J usage is TRBJ2-3; 9 nucleotides align to TRBD1. CDR1 and CDR2 (germline): MNHEY, SMNVEV (reference sequence). V was pared by 6 bases and J by 6 bases, with 7 bases of the junction left unmatched. The CDR3 is made up of 14 amino acids. The CDR3 spells CASSRQGVGDTQYF. DNA of the CDR3: TGTGCCAGCAGCAGACAGGGGGTAGGGGATACGCAGTATTTT.

J is TRBJ2-4 and V is TRBV9; 8 bases align to TRBD1. The CDR3 extends over 16 amino acids. Germline CDR1 reads SGDLS; CDR2 reads YYNGEE. The ends lost 5 bases at V and 8 bases at J; junction bases unmatched: 15. CDR3 nucleotide sequence: TGTGCCAGCAGTCCTGATCAGGGGGCCGATCGGGACATTCAGTACTTC. Protein: CASSPDQGADRDIQYF.

The J gene is TRBJ1-2, the V gene TRBV6-1; the D is unclear. Trimming removed 0 bases from V and 3 bases from J, with 11 bases in between. This CDR3 has 15 amino acids. Germline-derived CDR1 and CDR2 are MNHNS and SASEGT. The CDR3: CASSEANPGHYGYTF. The CDR3 coding sequence is TGTGCCAGCAGTGAAGCGAACCCGGGCCACTATGGCTACACCTTC.

V usage is TRBV29-1 and J usage is TRBJ1-4; D is uncertain. CDR1 is SQVTM and CDR2 is ANQGSEA in the germline V gene. CDR3 length: 13 residues. Trimming removed 6 bases from V and 6 bases from J, with 14 bases in between. DNA of the CDR3: TGCAGCGTGCTGGACGGGTCTTATGAAAAACTGTTTTTT. Protein product: CSVLDGSYEKLFF.

The J gene is TRBJ1-2, the V gene TRBV9; 7 bases line up with TRBD1. The CDR3 runs 15 residues. V lost 4 bases, J lost 3 bases, and 9 bases stayed unmatched. Germline loops: CDR1 SGDLS, CDR2 YYNGEE. CDR3 in amino acids: CASSPYGQGDYGYTF. In DNA, the CDR3 is TGTGCCAGCAGCCCCTACGGGCAGGGGGACTATGGCTACACCTTC.

The J gene is TRBJ1-1, the V gene TRBV19; the D gene is possibly TRBD1 (5 bases). Per germline, CDR1 LNHDA and CDR2 SQIVND (reference sequence). The CDR3 runs to 15 residues. V lost 3 bases, J lost 2 bases, and 13 bases lay in between. The CDR3 loop is CASSIWGTLNTEAFF. In DNA form, the CDR3 reads TGTGCCAGTAGTATTTGGGGGACCCTCAACACTGAAGCTTTCTTT.

This chain joins TRBV7-9 and TRBJ1-1; D gene ambiguous. Germline values: CDR1 SEHNR, CDR2 FQNEAQ (reference sequence). V lost 4 bases and J lost 6, with 6 bases in between. This CDR3 spans 11 amino acids. CDR3 region: CASSSVPEAFF. The CDR3, as DNA: TGTGCCAGCAGCTCTGTTCCTGAAGCTTTCTTT.

This chain connects TRBV19 to TRBJ2-7, with D perhaps matching TRBD1 (7 bases). CDR1 is LNHDA, CDR2 SQIVND, per germline (reference sequence). The CDR3 sequence is 13 residues long. V gave up 8 bases and J gave up 2 bases, with 13 bases separating them. CDR3 in amino acids: CASSAGGTYEQYF. In nucleotides, the CDR3 is TGTGCCAGTTCGGCAGGGGGGACCTACGAGCAGTACTTC.

The V and J genes are TRBV7-9 and TRBJ1-1; maybe TRBD1 (5 bases). Germline values: CDR1 SEHNR, CDR2 FQNEAQ (reference sequence). V was cut by 6 bases and J by 5 bases, with 16 bases left in between. The CDR3 length is 14 residues. The CDR3 region is CASSRVQGGTEAFF. The CDR3 nucleotides are TGTGCCAGCAGTCGCGTCCAGGGAGGGACTGAAGCTTTCTTT.

This chain joins TRBV4-3 and TRBJ2-4; no definite D call. Germline CDR1 is LGHNA and CDR2 is YSLEER. CDR3 length: 15 residues. The V gene lost 3 bases and the J gene lost 0 bases, with 9 bases spanning the gap. This CDR3 is CASSQDGKAKNIQYF. The CDR3 DNA reads TGCGCCAGCAGCCAGGATGGAAAAGCCAAAAACATTCAGTACTTC.

This clone appeared a few times. A much larger clonotype is one base distant, so this may be a read error. The chain couples TRBV6-4 to TRBJ2-6; D not resolved. Trimming removed 4 bases from V and 0 bases from J, with 4 bases in between. The CDR3 runs to 14 residues. Per the germline V gene, CDR1 is MRHNA and CDR2 is SNTAGT. The CDR3 loop reads CASSANSGANVLTF. In nucleotides, the CDR3 is TGTGCCAGCAGTGCCAACTCTGGGGCCAACGTCCTGACTTTC.

This chain uses TRBV6-5 with TRBJ2-3; unclear D gene. The germline CDR1 and CDR2 sequences are MNHEY and SVGAGI. V was pared by 2 bases and J by 4 bases, with 7 bases between. CDR3 length: 13 residues. This chain's CDR3 is CASSYLEADTQYF. In DNA, the CDR3 is TGTGCCAGCAGTTACCTAGAGGCAGATACGCAGTATTTT.

V usage is TRBV7-9 and J usage is TRBJ2-5; D is perhaps TRBD1 (6 bases). V lost 5 bases, J lost 2 bases, and 21 bases lay in between. The CDR3 contains 17 residues. Germline V gives CDR1 SEHNR, CDR2 FQNEAQ (reference sequence). The CDR3 loop is CASSDGQNGRGQETQYF. The DNA for the CDR3 is TGTGCCAGCAGCGACGGACAGAATGGAAGGGGACAAGAGACCCAGTACTTC.

This clone was found a few times. The chain couples TRBV5-1 to TRBJ1-1; perhaps TRBD1 as D (5 bases). Germline V lookup: CDR1 SGHRS, CDR2 YFSETQ. With 4 bases removed from V and 0 bases from J, the gap between germline ends came to 7 bases. This CDR3 is built from 13 residues. The DNA of the CDR3 is TGCGCCAGCAGCGCGACAGTGAACACTGAAGCTTTCTTT. Translation gives CASSATVNTEAFF.